One and the same sample provided the 19 T cell receptor beta chains below, sequenced in a study of cytomegalovirus exposure and HLA in healthy donors. Primers included in the PCR were 60 Vbeta and 13 Jbeta primers. Sequenced by immunoSEQ multiplex PCR; TCRdb stores in-frame clones only, minus some. Among some 120,000 clones listed, over 65% were seen once. Sequencing used PBMCs. The receptors were sampled from a man younger than 35 in good health and CMV-seronegative.

This clone has just one count. The rearrangement uses TRBV5-1 and TRBJ2-3; 7 bases are shared with TRBD2. Per germline, CDR1 SGHRS and CDR2 YFSETQ. The CDR3 has 16 residues. J lost 4 bases, V lost 2 bases, and 10 bases had no gene match. The CDR3 DNA follows: TGCGCCAGCAGCTTCTTTGCTAGCGGTTTGGCAGATACGCAGTATTTT. Translation: CASSFFASGLADTQYF.

This chain joins TRBV11-2 and TRBJ1-1; no firm D call. Germline-derived CDR1 and CDR2 are SGHAT and FQNNGV. V lost 2 bases to trimming and J lost 2 bases, with 9 bases between them. This CDR3 spans 14 amino acids. In DNA form, the CDR3 reads TGTGCCAGCAGCTTATTCGGGGTTAACACTGAAGCTTTCTTT. It specifies CASSLFGVNTEAFF.

The CDR3 DNA reads as TGTGCCAGCAGTGAAGGGCGGCTAGCGGGGCCAGGTCATGAGCAGTTCTTC. As protein: CASSEGRLAGPGHEQFF. The V call is TRBV2, the J call TRBJ2-1; 9 positions agree with TRBD2. Trimming at V came to 1 base and at J to 8 bases, leaving 12 bases not matched to a gene. CDR3 length: 17 residues. The germline V gene has CDR1 SNHLY and CDR2 FYNNEI.

The V call is TRBV2, the J call TRBJ2-1, with D unclear. V lost 7 bases to trimming and J lost 3 bases, with 7 bases between them. This CDR3 comprises 12 residues. In germline, CDR1 is SNHLY, CDR2 FYNNEI. The CDR3 protein is CASTRDYNEQFF. The CDR3, as DNA: TGTGCCAGCACCCGCGACTACAATGAGCAGTTCTTC.

The V gene is TRBV6-5, the J gene TRBJ2-1; 8 nucleotides line up with TRBD2. With V trimmed by 10 bases and J by 10 bases, 3 bases remained unmatched. Germline CDR1 is MNHEY and CDR2 is SVGAGI. The CDR3 runs 10 residues. CDR3 region: CATGGDEQFF. For the CDR3, the DNA is TGTGCCACCGGGGGGGACGAGCAGTTCTTC.

The gene calls are TRBV18 and TRBJ2-7; TRBD1 matches at 9 bases. This CDR3 has 16 residues. The germline V gene encodes CDR1 KGHSH and CDR2 LQKENI. V gave up 2 bases and J gave up 4 bases; unmatched junction bases: 9. CDR3 loop: CASSPTADRGAYEQYF. As DNA, the CDR3 is TGTGCCAGCTCACCAACTGCGGACAGGGGAGCGTACGAGCAGTACTTC.

The sample holds a few counts of this clone. V usage is TRBV7-2 and J usage is TRBJ2-1; 8 nucleotides line up with TRBD2. Trimming took 2 bases from V and 8 from J; bases not matched to a gene: 8. The germline gives CDR1 SGHTA, CDR2 FQGNSA. The length of the CDR3 is 15 residues. For the CDR3, the DNA is TGTGCCAGCAGCTTAAAGGCGGGGGGCCGGGATGAGCAGTTCTTC. It translates to CASSLKAGGRDEQFF.

The V and J genes are TRBV6-5 and TRBJ2-7, with TRBD1 matching over 7 bases. V shed 4 bases, J shed 0 bases, and the junction held 6 bases outside the gene matches. The germline gives CDR1 MNHEY, CDR2 SVGAGI. This CDR3 is built from 15 residues. CDR3 sequence: CASSSPGQSSYEQYF. In DNA form, the CDR3 reads TGTGCCAGCAGTTCTCCGGGACAGAGCTCCTACGAGCAGTACTTC.

V usage is TRBV5-6 and J usage is TRBJ1-5; 8 bases match TRBD1. The CDR3 has 18 residues. Germline lookup yields CDR1 SGHDT and CDR2 YYEEEE. V was pared by 3 bases and J by 4 bases, with 15 bases of the junction left unmatched. The CDR3 region has the DNA TGTGCCAGCAGCTCCTGGGAGGACAGGACAGGGAGTAATCAGCCCCAGCATTTT. Amino acids: CASSSWEDRTGSNQPQHF. Supplemented by reference TRBV5-6 and TRBJ1-5, the full variable domain reads DAGVTQSPTHLIKTRGQQVTLRCSPKSGHDTVSWYQQALGQGPQFIFQYYEEEERQRGNFPDRFSGHQFPNYSSELNVNALLLGDSALYLCASSSWEDRTGSNQPQHFGDGTRLSIL.

The chain uses TRBV7-6 and TRBJ2-5, with D unclear. The CDR3 is 14 residues long. The V end was cut by 2 bases, the J end by 6 bases, with 13 bases between. Germline CDR1 and CDR2: SGHVS and FNYEAQ. The chain's CDR3 is CASSLSVIEKTQYF. For the CDR3, the DNA is TGTGCCAGCAGCTTATCGGTGATCGAAAAGACCCAGTACTTC.

Here the CDR3 DNA reads TGTGCCAGCAGCCCACAGGGGGCAGAGACCCAGTACTTC. It translates to CASSPQGAETQYF. The rearrangement joins TRBV9 to TRBJ2-5; 9 bases map to TRBD1. The V gene end was trimmed by 4 bases and the J gene end by 4 bases; junction bases not matched to a gene: 2. This CDR3 region has 13 residues. Germline CDR1 is SGDLS and CDR2 is YYNGEE.

The rearrangement links TRBV2 to TRBJ2-1; D not certain. The V gene's germline CDR1 is SNHLY and CDR2 FYNNEI. Deletions cut 2 bases from V and 13 bases from J, with 9 bases between. This CDR3 is built from 11 residues. CDR3 sequence reads: CASSERGAQFF. The CDR3 region has the DNA TGTGCCAGCAGTGAAAGAGGAGCCCAGTTCTTC.

The V and J genes are TRBV7-9 and TRBJ2-3; TRBD2 matches 10 bases. Germline lookup yields CDR1 SEHNR and CDR2 FQNEAQ (reference sequence). Germline trimming cut 3 bases from V and 4 bases from J; bases unmatched to any gene: 7. The CDR3 is 16 residues long. CDR3: CASSFPGLATSDTQYF. As DNA, the CDR3 is TGTGCCAGCAGCTTTCCGGGACTAGCGACTTCAGATACGCAGTATTTT.

V and J are TRBV6-5 and TRBJ1-2, with 9 bases fitting TRBD1. The CDR3 is 16 residues long. Trimming took 0 bases from V and 2 from J; bases not matched to a gene: 4. Germline CDR1 and CDR2: MNHEY and SVGAGI. The CDR3 region is CASSYSDRGANYGYTF. The CDR3 DNA follows: TGTGCCAGCAGTTACTCCGACAGGGGGGCGAACTATGGCTACACCTTC.

This chain uses TRBV9 with TRBJ1-2; 9 nucleotides agree with TRBD1. The CDR3 length is 14 residues. The V and J ends lost 3 bases and 6 bases, in that order; junction bases with no gene match: 6. The germline gives CDR1 SGDLS, CDR2 YYNGEE. CDR3 in DNA: TGTGCCAGCAGCGCGGGACAGGGTATTGATGGCTACACCTTC. Amino acid sequence: CASSAGQGIDGYTF.

The rearrangement links TRBV6-1 to TRBJ1-4; TRBD1 aligns across 7 bases. The CDR3 has 13 residues. Germline V gene data show CDR1 as MNHNS and CDR2 as SASEGT. The J segment lost 6 bases and the V segment lost 9 bases, leaving 7 bases of the junction unmatched. The CDR3 here is CASERDRDEKLFF. For the CDR3, the DNA is TGTGCCAGTGAGAGGGACAGAGATGAAAAACTGTTTTTT.

This sequence joins TRBV4-2 and TRBJ1-5; D is perhaps TRBD1 (5 bases). V was clipped by 2 bases and J by 1 base, with 6 bases between them. In germline, CDR1 is LGHNA, CDR2 YNFKEQ. This CDR3 is built from 14 residues. This CDR3 is CASSQQGSNQPQHF. The CDR3 nucleotides are TGTGCCAGCAGCCAACAGGGCAGCAATCAGCCCCAGCATTTT.

This clone has only one observation. The chain recombines TRBV5-4 with TRBJ2-7; TRBD1 agrees at 10 bases. Germline V CDR1 and CDR2: SGHNT, YYREEE (reference sequence). CDR3 size: 15 residues. V lost 2 bases and J lost 2; bases outside the gene matches: 4. CDR3 residues: CASSFGTGAPYEQYF. The CDR3 DNA follows: TGTGCCAGCAGCTTTGGGACAGGGGCACCCTACGAGCAGTACTTC.

This clone has just one count. The rearrangement links TRBV5-6 to TRBJ2-7; the D gene is possibly TRBD1 (5 bases). Trimming took off 3 bases at V and 0 bases at J, with 16 bases between the two ends. This CDR3 region has 16 residues. The germline V gene encodes CDR1 SGHDT and CDR2 YYEEEE. As DNA, the CDR3 is TGTGCCAGCAGCTACAGAGACAGTTACGTCTCCTACGAGCAGTACTTC. It specifies CASSYRDSYVSYEQYF. The full variable domain, with the rest looked up from reference TRBV5-6 and TRBJ2-7, is DAGVTQSPTHLIKTRGQQVTLRCSPKSGHDTVSWYQQALGQGPQFIFQYYEEEERQRGNFPDRFSGHQFPNYSSELNVNALLLGDSALYLCASSYRDSYVSYEQYFGPGTRLTVT.